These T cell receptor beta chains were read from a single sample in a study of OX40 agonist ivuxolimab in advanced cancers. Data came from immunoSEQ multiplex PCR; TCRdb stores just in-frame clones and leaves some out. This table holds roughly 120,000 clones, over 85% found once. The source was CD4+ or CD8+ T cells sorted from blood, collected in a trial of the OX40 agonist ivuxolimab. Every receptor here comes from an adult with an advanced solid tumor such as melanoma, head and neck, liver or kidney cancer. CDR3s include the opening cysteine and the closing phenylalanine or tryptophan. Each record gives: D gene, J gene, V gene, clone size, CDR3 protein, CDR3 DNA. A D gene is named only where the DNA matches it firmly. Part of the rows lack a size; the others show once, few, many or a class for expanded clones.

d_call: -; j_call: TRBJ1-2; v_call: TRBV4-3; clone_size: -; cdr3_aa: CASSQTTNYGYTF; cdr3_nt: TGCGCCAGCAGCCAGACCACTAACTATGGCTACACCTTC
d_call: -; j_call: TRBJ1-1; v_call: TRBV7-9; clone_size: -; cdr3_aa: CASSLGTMGEAFF; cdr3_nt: TGTGCCAGCAGCCTAGGGACAATGGGTGAAGCTTTCTTT
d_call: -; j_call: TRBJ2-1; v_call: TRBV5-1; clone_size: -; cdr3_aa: CASSHRSEAYNEQFF; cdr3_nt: TGCGCCAGCAGCCATAGGAGCGAGGCCTACAATGAGCAGTTCTTC
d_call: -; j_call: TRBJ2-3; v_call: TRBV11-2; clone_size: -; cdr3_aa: CASSFLPTTDTQYF; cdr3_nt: TGTGCCAGCAGCTTTCTCCCCACCACAGATACGCAGTATTTT
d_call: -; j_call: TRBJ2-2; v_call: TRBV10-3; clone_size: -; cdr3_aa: CAIAGPGELFF; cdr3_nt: TGTGCCATCGCGGGACCCGGGGAGCTGTTTTTT
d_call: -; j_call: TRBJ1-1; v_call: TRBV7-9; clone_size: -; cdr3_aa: CASSLAMEVNAFF; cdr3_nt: TGTGCCAGCAGCCTAGCAATGGAGGTTAACGCTTTCTTT
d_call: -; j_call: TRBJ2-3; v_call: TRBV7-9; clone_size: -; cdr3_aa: CASSLRGAVTDTQYF; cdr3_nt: TGTGCCAGCAGCTTAAGAGGGGCGGTCACAGATACGCAGTATTTT
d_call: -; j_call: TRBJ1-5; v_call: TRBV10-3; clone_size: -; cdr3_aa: CAISESGGRNQPQHF; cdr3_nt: TGTGCCATCAGTGAGTCTGGGGGCCGCAATCAGCCCCAGCATTTT
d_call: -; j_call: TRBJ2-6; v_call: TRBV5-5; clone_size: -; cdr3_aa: CASSLAGYAGANVLTF; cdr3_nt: TGTGCCAGCAGCTTGGCGGGATACGCTGGGGCCAACGTCCTGACTTTC
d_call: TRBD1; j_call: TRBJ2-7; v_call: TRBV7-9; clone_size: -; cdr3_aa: CASSYRDRPYEQYF; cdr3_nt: TGTGCCAGCAGCTACCGGGACAGGCCCTACGAGCAGTACTTC
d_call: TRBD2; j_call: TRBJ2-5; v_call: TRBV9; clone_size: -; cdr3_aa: CASSVSGAAQETQYF; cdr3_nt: TGTGCCAGCAGCGTAAGCGGGGCTGCCCAAGAGACCCAGTACTTC
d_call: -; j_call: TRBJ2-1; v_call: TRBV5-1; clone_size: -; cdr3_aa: CASSLDPPYGDFYNEQFF; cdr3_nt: TGCGCCAGCAGCTTGGACCCCCCCTATGGGGACTTCTACAATGAGCAGTTCTTC
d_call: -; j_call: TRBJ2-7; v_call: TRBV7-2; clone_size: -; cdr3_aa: CASSLERANEQYF; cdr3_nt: TGTGCCAGCAGCTTAGAAAGGGCAAACGAGCAGTACTTC
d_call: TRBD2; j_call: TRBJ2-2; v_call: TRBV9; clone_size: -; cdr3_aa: CASSVSPGGPGELFF; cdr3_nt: TGTGCCAGCAGCGTAAGTCCGGGAGGGCCCGGGGAGCTGTTTTTT
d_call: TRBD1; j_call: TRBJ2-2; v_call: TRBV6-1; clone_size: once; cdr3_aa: CASSFRTGGGELFF; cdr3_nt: TGTGCCAGCAGTTTTCGGACAGGGGGAGGGGAGCTGTTTTTT
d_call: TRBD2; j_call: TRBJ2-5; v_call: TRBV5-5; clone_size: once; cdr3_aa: CASSLSPSGEVETQYF; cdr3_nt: TGTGCCAGCAGCTTGTCCCCCAGCGGGGAGGTCGAGACCCAGTACTTC
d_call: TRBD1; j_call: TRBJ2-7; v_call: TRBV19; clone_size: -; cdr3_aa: CASSRDRRPLGEQYF; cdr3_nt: TGTGCCAGTAGTAGGGACAGGCGACCCCTGGGGGAGCAGTACTTC
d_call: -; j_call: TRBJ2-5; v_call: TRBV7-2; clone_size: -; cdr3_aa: CASSLYGHAETQYF; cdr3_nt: TGTGCCAGCAGCTTATATGGGCACGCAGAGACCCAGTACTTC
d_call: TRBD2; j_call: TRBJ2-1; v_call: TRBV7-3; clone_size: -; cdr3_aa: CASSQAPVGSGVEQFF; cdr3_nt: TGTGCCAGCAGCCAAGCCCCGGTGGGTAGCGGGGTTGAGCAGTTCTTC
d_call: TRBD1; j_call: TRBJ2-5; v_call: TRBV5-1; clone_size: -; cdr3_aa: CASSLTGTGGETQYF; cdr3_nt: TGCGCCAGCAGCTTGACCGGGACAGGGGGAGAGACCCAGTACTTC
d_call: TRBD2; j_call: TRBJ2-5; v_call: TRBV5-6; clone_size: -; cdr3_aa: CASSPGGLAARTETQYF; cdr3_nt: TGTGCCAGCAGCCCGGGTGGACTAGCGGCAAGAACAGAGACCCAGTACTTC
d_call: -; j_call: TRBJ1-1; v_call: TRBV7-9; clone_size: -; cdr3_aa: CASSLAAGAKGTEAFF; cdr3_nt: TGTGCCAGCAGCTTAGCTGCAGGGGCAAAGGGGACTGAAGCTTTCTTT
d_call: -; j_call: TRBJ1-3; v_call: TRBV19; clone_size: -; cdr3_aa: CASSITANSGNTIYF; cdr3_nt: TGTGCCAGTAGTATTACAGCAAACTCTGGAAACACCATATATTTT
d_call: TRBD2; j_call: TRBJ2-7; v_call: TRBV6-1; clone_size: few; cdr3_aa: CASRGLAYEQYF; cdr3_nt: TGTGCCAGCAGGGGACTAGCTTACGAGCAGTACTTC
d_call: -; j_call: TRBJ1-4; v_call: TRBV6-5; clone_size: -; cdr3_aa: CASSYSLSSTNEKLFF; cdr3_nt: TGTGCCAGCAGTTACTCTTTATCCTCGACTAATGAAAAACTGTTTTTT
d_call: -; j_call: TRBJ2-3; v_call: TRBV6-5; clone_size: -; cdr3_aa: CASSWRRLEGTDTQYF; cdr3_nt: TGTGCCAGCAGTTGGAGAAGACTAGAAGGCACAGATACGCAGTATTTT
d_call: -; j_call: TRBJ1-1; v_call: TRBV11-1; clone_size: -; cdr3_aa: CATGAGQNTEAFF; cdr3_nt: TGTGCCACCGGCGCAGGGCAGAACACTGAAGCTTTCTTT
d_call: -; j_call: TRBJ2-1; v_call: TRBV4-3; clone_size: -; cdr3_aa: CASSQELGSPSYNEQFF; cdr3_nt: TGCGCCAGCAGCCAAGAGCTGGGCTCGCCCTCCTACAATGAGCAGTTCTTC
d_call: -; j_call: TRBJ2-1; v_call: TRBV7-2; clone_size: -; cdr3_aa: CASSLDQLSHEQFF; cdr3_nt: TGTGCCAGCAGCTTAGACCAGCTCTCCCATGAGCAGTTCTTC
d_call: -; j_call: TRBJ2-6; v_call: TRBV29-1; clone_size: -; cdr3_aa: CSVLTPYSGANVLTF; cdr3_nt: TGCAGCGTTCTGACACCTTACTCTGGGGCCAACGTCCTGACTTTC
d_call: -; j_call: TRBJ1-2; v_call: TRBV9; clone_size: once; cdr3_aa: CASSASSGGYGYTF; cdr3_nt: TGTGCCAGCAGCGCAAGTAGTGGGGGGTATGGCTACACCTTC
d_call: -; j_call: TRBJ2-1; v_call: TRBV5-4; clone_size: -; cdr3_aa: CASSLSSYSLNEQFF; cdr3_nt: TGTGCCAGCAGCTTGAGCAGCTACTCCCTCAATGAGCAGTTCTTC
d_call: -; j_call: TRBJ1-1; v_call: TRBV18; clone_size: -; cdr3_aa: CASSPLGVGTEAFF; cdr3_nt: TGTGCCAGCTCACCACTTGGGGTGGGTACTGAAGCTTTCTTT
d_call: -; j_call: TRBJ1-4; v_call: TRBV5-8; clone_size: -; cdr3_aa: CASSRKTGTATNEKLFF; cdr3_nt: TGTGCCAGCAGCAGGAAGACAGGCACTGCAACTAATGAAAAACTGTTTTTT
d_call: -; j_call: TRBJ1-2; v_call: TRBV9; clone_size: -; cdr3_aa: CASSVDIGYTF; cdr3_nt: TGTGCCAGCAGCGTAGATATTGGCTACACCTTC
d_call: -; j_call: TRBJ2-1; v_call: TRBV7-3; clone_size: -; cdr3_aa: CASSLTSGGKFF; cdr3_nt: TGTGCCAGCAGCTTAACGTCTGGTGGAAAGTTCTTC
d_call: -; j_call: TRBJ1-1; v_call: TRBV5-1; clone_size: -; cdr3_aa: CASQNFGGSTEAFF; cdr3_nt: TGCGCCAGCCAAAACTTCGGGGGGTCGACTGAAGCTTTCTTT
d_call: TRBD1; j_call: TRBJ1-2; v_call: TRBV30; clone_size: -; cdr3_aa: CACSQGTGGYTF; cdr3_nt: TGTGCCTGCTCCCAGGGGACAGGGGGCTACACCTTC
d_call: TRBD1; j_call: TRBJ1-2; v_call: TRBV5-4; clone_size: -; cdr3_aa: CASSSPGTGNYGYTF; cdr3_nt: TGTGCCAGCAGCTCTCCCGGGACAGGGAACTATGGCTACACCTTC
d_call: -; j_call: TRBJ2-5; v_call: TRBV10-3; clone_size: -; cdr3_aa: CAISEPRETQYF; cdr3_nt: TGTGCCATCAGTGAGCCGAGGGAGACCCAGTACTTC
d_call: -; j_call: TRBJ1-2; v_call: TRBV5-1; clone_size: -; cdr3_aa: CASSLEDGGFYGYTF; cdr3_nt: TGCGCCAGCAGCTTGGAGGATGGCGGGTTCTATGGCTACACCTTC
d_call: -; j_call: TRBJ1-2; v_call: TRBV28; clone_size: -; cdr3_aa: CASRGRGPFYGYTF; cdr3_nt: TGTGCCAGCAGGGGACGGGGGCCTTTCTATGGCTACACCTTC
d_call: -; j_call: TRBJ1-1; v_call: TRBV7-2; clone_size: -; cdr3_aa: CASSQHGGNVRPINTEAFF; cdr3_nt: TGTGCCAGCAGCCAACACGGGGGAAACGTTAGACCCATAAACACTGAAGCTTTCTTT
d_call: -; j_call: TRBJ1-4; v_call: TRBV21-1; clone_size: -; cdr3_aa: CARTGGVQVGEKLFF; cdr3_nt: TGTGCGAGGACAGGGGGCGTTCAAGTAGGTGAAAAACTGTTTTTT
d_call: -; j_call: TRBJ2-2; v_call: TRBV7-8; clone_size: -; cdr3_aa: CASSLRSRTNTGELFF; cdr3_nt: TGTGCCAGCAGCTTAAGGTCACGGACGAACACCGGGGAGCTGTTTTTT
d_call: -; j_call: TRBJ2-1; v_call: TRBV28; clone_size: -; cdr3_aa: CASSFPYNEQFF; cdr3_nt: TGTGCCAGCAGTTTTCCTTACAATGAGCAGTTCTTC
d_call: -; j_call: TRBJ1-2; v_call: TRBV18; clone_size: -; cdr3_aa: CASSPGEEGRHYGYTF; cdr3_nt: TGTGCCAGCTCACCCGGGGAGGAAGGCCGACATTATGGCTACACCTTC
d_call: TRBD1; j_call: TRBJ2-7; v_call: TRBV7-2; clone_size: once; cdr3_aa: CASSIGQANYEQYF; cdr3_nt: TGTGCCAGCAGCATCGGACAGGCAAACTACGAGCAGTACTTC
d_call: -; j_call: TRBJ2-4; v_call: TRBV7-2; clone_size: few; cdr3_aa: CASSLGAKNIQYF; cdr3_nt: TGTGCCAGCAGCTTAGGAGCCAAAAACATTCAGTACTTC
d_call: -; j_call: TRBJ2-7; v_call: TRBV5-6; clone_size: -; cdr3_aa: CASSLGIGGGEQYF; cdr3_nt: TGTGCCAGCAGCTTGGGTATTGGGGGCGGCGAGCAGTACTTC
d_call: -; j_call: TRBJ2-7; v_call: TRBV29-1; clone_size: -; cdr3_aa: CSVEDYSSYEQYF; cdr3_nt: TGCAGCGTTGAAGACTATAGCTCCTACGAGCAGTACTTC
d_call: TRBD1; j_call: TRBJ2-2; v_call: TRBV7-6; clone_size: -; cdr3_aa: CASSLGTGGPGELFF; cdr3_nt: TGTGCCAGCAGCTTAGGGACAGGGGGCCCCGGGGAGCTGTTTTTT
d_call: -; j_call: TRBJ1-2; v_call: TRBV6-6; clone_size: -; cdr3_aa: CASRRTEDGYTF; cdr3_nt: TGTGCCAGCAGGAGGACTGAAGATGGCTACACCTTC
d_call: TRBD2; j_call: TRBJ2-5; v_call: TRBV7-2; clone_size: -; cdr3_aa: CASSFSGGGIETQYF; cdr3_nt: TGTGCCAGCAGCTTTAGCGGGGGGGGCATAGAGACCCAGTACTTC
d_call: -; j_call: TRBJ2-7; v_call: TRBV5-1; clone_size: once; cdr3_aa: CASSPGLGSYEQYF; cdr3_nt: TGCGCCAGCAGCCCCGGACTCGGCTCCTACGAGCAGTACTTC
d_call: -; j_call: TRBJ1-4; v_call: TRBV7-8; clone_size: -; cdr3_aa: CASSSIFEPGARLFF; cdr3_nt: TGTGCCAGCAGCTCCATATTCGAACCGGGGGCGCGGCTGTTTTTT
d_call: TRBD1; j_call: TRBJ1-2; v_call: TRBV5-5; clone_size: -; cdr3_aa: CASSPPGQGIDTF; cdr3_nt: TGTGCCAGCAGCCCACCGGGACAGGGAATTGACACCTTC
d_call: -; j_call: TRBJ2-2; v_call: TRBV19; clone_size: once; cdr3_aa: CASSLGIVSRELFF; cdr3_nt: TGTGCCAGTAGTCTGGGGATCGTTTCCAGGGAGCTGTTTTTT
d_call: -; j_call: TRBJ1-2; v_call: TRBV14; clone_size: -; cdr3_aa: CASSLIGDYYGYTF; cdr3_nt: TGTGCCAGCAGCCTTATAGGGGACTACTATGGCTACACCTTC
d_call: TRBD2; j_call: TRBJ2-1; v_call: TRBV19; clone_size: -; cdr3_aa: CASTREGRGNEQFF; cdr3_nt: TGTGCCAGTACCCGGGAGGGCCGAGGAAATGAGCAGTTCTTC